The clone carrying this T cell receptor beta chain was observed many times. Its antigen is as yet unknown. Trimming removed 4 bases from V and 1 base from J, with 23 bases in between. Germline values: CDR1 SGHRS, CDR2 YFSETQ. The CDR3 is made up of 18 amino acids. Arm-PCR of CDR3 regions and iRepertoire HTBI primers were the basis on which TCR beta libraries were built. TCRdb used MiXCR to reprocess the multiplex PCR reads, holding one entry per CDR3 protein. The data contain some 340,000 distinct CDR3 sequences, about 12% of them singletons. Described time point: newly diagnosed GD, antithyroid drugs for less than 3 months. RNA extracted from PBMCs served as the sequencing template. Diagnosing Graves' disease relied on the American Thyroid Association guidelines. The data are from a study of regulatory T cells in long-lasting Graves disease. The study, taken as a whole, reports: Rather than thyroid tissue, only peripheral blood underwent study.

These same records also appear under a second study, on T cells in Graves' hyperthyroidism and ophthalmopathy. From that report: Graves' hyperthyroidism was deemed stable given no ophthalmopathy progression within 18 months. For ophthalmopathy, model prediction preceded onset by a median 6.5 months.

This specimen was peripheral blood mononuclear cells (PBMCs), taken at new diagnosis, from a patient treated with antithyroid drugs. The receptor's source is a woman under 30 with Graves disease. The chain uses TRBV5-1 and TRBJ1-1; D not certain. The CDR3 is CASSPPRTGSPQNTEAFF. In DNA form, the CDR3 reads TGCGCCAGCAGCCCGCCGAGGACGGGGTCCCCCCAGAACACTGAAGCTTTCTTT. Looking up the rest from reference TRBV5-1 and TRBJ1-1 gives the full variable domain: KAGVTQTPRYLIKTRGQQVTLSCSPISGHRSVSWYQQTPGQGLQFLFEYFSETQRNKGNFPGRFSGRQFSNSRSEMNVSTLELGDSALYLCASSPPRTGSPQNTEAFFGQGTRLTVV.